The TCR beta chain under discussion was sequenced for a study of graft-versus-host responses after intestinal transplantation. Germline loops: CDR1 LGHNA, CDR2 YNFKEQ. The ends were cut back, 4 bases at V and 5 bases at J, with 18 bases in the middle. This CDR3 is 15 amino acids long. About this clone itself: The antigen remains unidentified.

Repertoires were generated with immunoSEQ multiplex PCR, while TCRdb's copy carries only in-frame clones and drops some. The repertoire holds tens of thousands of clones, over 80% seen once, with 17% in the top ten. This sample comprised unstimulated CD8+ T cells sorted from spleen or lymph node cells, obtained before intestinal transplant. This clonotype was obtained from a human donor who received an intestinal transplant. The chain has TRBV4-2 and TRBJ2-7, with a tentative D call TRBD1 (6 bases). CDR3 protein: CASSLLRGSGHEQYF. In nucleotides, the CDR3 is TGTGCCAGCAGCCTCCTCAGGGGCTCGGGACACGAGCAGTACTTC.